Below are 2 T cell receptor beta chains sequenced from a single sample in a study of blood T cell repertoires in COVID-19. Generated by immunoSEQ multiplex PCR, the TCRdb table keeps only in-frame clones and is missing some. There are around 50,000 clones in the sample; around four fifths occur only once, and around 5.4% lies in the top ten. The sample taken for sequencing was PBMCs or T cells enriched from blood (not recorded which). These receptors all stem from a woman in her fifties or sixties with acute COVID-19.

V usage is TRBV12-3 or TRBV12-4 and J usage is TRBJ1-6, with D unresolved. The CDR3 sequence is 12 residues long. Trimming shortened V by 2 bases and J by 13 bases, and 9 bases separated the two germline ends. Here the CDR3 reads CASSLLAGPLHF. DNA for the CDR3: TGTGCCAGCAGTTTATTGGCGGGCCCCCTCCACTTT.

The chain recombines TRBV5-1 with TRBJ2-7; D is possibly TRBD1 (5 bases). Looked up from germline, CDR1 is SGHRS and CDR2 is YFSETQ. Trimming removed 0 bases from V and 4 bases from J, with 26 bases in between. This CDR3 region has 19 residues. CDR3 bases: TGCGCCAGCAGCTTGGGAGGTGCCCGGACCGTTACTCCAGGGTACGAGCAGTACTTC. This encodes CASSLGGARTVTPGYEQYF.